The clone carrying this TCR beta chain has a handful of counts. TCRdb keeps only in-frame clones here, not all; method: immunoSEQ multiplex PCR. Of about 73,000 clones in the sample, around 80% were seen once. The CDR3 has 13 residues. Trimming took off 4 bases at V and 0 bases at J, with 9 bases between the two ends. Germline loops: CDR1 SQVTM, CDR2 ANQGSEA. The data originate from a study of glioma-infiltrating T cells after dendritic cell vaccination. This receptor was taken from a human donor with glioblastoma. Sequencing used blood, obtained before dendritic cell vaccination. This rearrangement joins TRBV29-1 to TRBJ1-2; perhaps TRBD1 as D (5 bases). This chain's CDR3 is CSVGQLANYGYTF. Written as DNA, the CDR3 is TGCAGCGTTGGACAGTTAGCTAACTATGGCTACACCTTC.